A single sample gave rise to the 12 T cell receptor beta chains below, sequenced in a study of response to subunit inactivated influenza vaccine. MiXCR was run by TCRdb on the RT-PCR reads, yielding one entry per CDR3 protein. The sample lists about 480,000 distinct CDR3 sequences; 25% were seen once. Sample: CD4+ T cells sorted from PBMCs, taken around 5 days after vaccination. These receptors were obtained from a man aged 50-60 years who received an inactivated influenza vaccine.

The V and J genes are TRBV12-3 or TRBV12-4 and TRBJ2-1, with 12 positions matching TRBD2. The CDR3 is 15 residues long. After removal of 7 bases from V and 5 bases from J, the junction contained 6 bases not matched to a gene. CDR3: CASTHGLAGNNEQFF. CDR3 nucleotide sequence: TGTGCCAGCACCCACGGACTAGCGGGGAACAATGAGCAGTTCTTC.

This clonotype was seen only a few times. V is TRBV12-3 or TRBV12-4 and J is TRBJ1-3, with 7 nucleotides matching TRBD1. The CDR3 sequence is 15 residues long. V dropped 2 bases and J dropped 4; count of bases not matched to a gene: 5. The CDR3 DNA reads TGTGCCAGCAGTTTACCCGGGACAGCAGGAAACACCATATATTTT. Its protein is CASSLPGTAGNTIYF.

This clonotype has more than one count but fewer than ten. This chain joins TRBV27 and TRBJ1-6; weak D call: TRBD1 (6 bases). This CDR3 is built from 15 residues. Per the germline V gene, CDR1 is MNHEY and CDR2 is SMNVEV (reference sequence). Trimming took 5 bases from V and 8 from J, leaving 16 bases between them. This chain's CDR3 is CASSQQGGRDSPLHF. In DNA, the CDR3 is TGTGCCAGCAGTCAACAGGGTGGACGAGATTCACCCCTCCACTTT.

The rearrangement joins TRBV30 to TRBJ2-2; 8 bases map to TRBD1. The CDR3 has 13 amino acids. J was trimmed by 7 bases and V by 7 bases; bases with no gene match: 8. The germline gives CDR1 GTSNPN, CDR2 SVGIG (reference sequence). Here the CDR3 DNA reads TGTGCCTCAAAGGCAGGGGGCAACGGGGAGCTGTTTTTT. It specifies CASKAGGNGELFF.

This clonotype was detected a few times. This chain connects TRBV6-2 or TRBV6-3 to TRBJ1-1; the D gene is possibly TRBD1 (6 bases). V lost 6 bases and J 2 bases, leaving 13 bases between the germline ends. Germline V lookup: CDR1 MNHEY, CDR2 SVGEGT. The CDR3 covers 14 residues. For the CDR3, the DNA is TGTGCCAGCAGACCACAGGGATTTAACACTGAAGCTTTCTTT. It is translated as CASRPQGFNTEAFF.

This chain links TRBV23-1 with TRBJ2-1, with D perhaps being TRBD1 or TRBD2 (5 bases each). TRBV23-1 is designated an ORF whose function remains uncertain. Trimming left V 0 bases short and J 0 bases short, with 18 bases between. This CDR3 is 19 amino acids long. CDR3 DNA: TGCGCCAGCAGTCAATCGGATCGAAGGGGACGAAGCTCCTACAATGAGCAGTTCTTC. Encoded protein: CASSQSDRRGRSSYNEQFF.

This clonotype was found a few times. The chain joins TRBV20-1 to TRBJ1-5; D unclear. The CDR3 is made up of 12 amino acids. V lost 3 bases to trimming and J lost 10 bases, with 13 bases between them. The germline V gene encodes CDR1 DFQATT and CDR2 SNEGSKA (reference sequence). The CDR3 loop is CSASRAPRPQHF. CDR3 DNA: TGCAGTGCTAGTCGGGCCCCTCGTCCCCAGCATTTT.

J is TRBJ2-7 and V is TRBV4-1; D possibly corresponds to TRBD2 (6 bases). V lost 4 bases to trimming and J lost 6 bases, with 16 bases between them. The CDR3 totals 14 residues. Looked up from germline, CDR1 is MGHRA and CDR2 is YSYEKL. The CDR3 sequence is CASSRPGRGSEQYF. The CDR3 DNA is TGCGCCAGCAGCCGCCCGGGACGGGGGAGCGAGCAGTACTTC.

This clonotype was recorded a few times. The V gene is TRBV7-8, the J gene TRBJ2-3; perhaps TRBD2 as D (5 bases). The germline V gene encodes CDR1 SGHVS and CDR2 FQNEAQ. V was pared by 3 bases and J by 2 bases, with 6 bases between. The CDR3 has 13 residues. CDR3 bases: TGTGCCAGCAGCTTCGGACTCACAGATACGCAGTATTTT. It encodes CASSFGLTDTQYF.

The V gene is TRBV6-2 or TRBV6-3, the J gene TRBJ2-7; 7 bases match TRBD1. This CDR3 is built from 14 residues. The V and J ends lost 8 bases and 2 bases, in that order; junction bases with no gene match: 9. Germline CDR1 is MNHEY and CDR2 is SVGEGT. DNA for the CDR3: TGTGCCAGCGGCTCCGCCCAGGGGGCCTACGAGCAGTACTTC. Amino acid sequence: CASGSAQGAYEQYF.

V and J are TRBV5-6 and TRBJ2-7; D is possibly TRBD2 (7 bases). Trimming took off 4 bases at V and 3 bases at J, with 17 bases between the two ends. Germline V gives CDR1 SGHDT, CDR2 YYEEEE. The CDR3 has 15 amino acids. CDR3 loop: CASSAPRGGGYEQYF. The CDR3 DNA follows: TGTGCCAGCAGCGCGCCCCGGGGAGGGGGCTACGAGCAGTACTTC.

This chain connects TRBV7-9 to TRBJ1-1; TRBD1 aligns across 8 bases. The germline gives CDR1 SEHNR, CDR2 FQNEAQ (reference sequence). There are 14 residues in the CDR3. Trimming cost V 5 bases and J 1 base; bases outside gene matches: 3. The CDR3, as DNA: TGTGCCAGCAGCCGAGGGACAGGGAACACTGAAGCTTTCTTT. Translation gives CASSRGTGNTEAFF.